What follows are 2 T cell receptor beta chains derived from one specimen sequenced in a study of blood T cell repertoires in COVID-19. TCRdb's copy holds only in-frame clones and misses some; the assay was immunoSEQ multiplex PCR. The sample has hundreds of thousands of clones, around 84% seen once. Sequencing input: PBMCs or T cells enriched from blood (not recorded which). These receptors came from a woman between 40 and 55 years old who had recovered from COVID-19.

CDR3 DNA: TGTGCCAGCAGCTCTTCGGCTAGCGGGGCAACCCAGTACTTC. This codes for CASSSSASGATQYF. The V and J genes are TRBV11-3 and TRBJ2-5; 9 positions agree with TRBD2. The ends lost 4 bases at V and 8 bases at J; junction bases unmatched: 8. Germline-derived CDR1 and CDR2 are SGHNT and YENEEA. The CDR3 is 14 amino acids.

The chain couples TRBV5-4 to TRBJ1-1, with 8 nucleotides matching TRBD1. J gave up 0 bases and V 4 bases, and 5 bases lay outside the gene matches. Germline assignment: CDR1 SGHNT and CDR2 YYREEE (reference sequence). The CDR3 extends over 15 amino acids. The CDR3 DNA reads TGTGCCAGCAGCACCAGGACAGGGTTGAACACTGAAGCTTTCTTT. Its translation: CASSTRTGLNTEAFF. The full variable domain, completed using reference TRBV5-4 and TRBJ1-1, is ETGVTQSPTHLIKTRGQQVTLRCSSQSGHNTVSWYQQALGQGPQFIFQYYREEENGRGNFPPRFSGLQFPNYSSELNVNALELDDSALYLCASSTRTGLNTEAFFGQGTRLTVV.